This TCR beta chain was identified during a study of T cells in localized non-small cell lung cancer (dated by TCRdb to between 2020 and 2021). Regarding the study in general: The study examined T cell repertoires in hundreds of patients with early-stage NSCLC and compared tumors with uninvolved tumor-adjacent lungs. The cohort comprised some 240 treatment-naïve NSCLC patients with resected, localized lung tumors. Of the NSCLC patients, about 130 were male and 85 to 110 were female, and the mean age was approximately 66 years. Results the study describes overall, beyond this receptor: Because multi-region tumor sequencing was not done, intratumor heterogeneity could not be ruled out. Since the design was exploratory, TCR variables were selected using unadjusted p-values with no false-discovery rate correction. Of the top 100 tumor clones, a median of roughly 56 were detected in paired uninvolved adjacent lung; about 28 were also among that lung's top 100. Longer overall survival was associated with higher blood T cell density, whereas shorter survival was associated with higher adjacent-lung clonality. Uninvolved tumor-adjacent lung showed the highest T cell clonality, higher than tumor, which suggests more focused antigenic responses in the adjacent lung.

The germline V gene specifies ENHRY as CDR1 and SYGVKD as CDR2. V loses 6 bases, J loses 5 bases, and the germline ends lie 14 bases apart. Measured from the cysteine to the phenylalanine, the CDR3 is 13 residues long. The retained sequence is limited to the CDR3, 39 bases, with the frame set at the first base. TCR beta CDR3 regions were sequenced from DNA using the immunoSEQ Assay. As for the authors' bioinformatics: T cell density was computed as TCR beta template counts normalized to usable DNA estimated by amplifying housekeeping genes. Using the preseqR package, richness was estimated by extrapolating to 120,000 templates for tissue samples and 400,000 templates for PBMC samples. Clonality was defined as one minus Pielou's evenness. Differential abundance testing on productive amino-acid clonotypes, with a minimum total count of 5 and an alpha of 0.1, was used to identify tissue-enriched TCRs. Repertoire overlap between compartments was quantified with the Jaccard Index and Morisita Overlap Index. TCR beta CDR3s were clustered by GLIPH together with public tetramer-defined viral CDR3s, and at least three viral sequences plus V-gene enrichment were required for viral motifs. TCRdb holds this immuneACCESS table with in-frame rearrangements only. Some clones are missing; in checked studies, unresolved V genes explain under half, and the rest has no known cause. That table gives V, J and clone size, and the DNA gave D and trimming. The sample includes 650 to 1,000 clones, with 29% observed a single time. 10% to 15% of the sample comes from the top ten.

Note on this clone: Its antigen specificity is not known. Base qualities are missing; no much larger clone stands one base away.

Uninvolved adjacent lung was sampled at least 2 cm away from the tumor margin, and two independent pathologists confirmed that the tissue had no atypia. At diagnosis, tumor, uninvolved tumor-adjacent lung and peripheral blood were collected and then preserved as a mix of FFPE and fresh-frozen material. The sample here was normal lung tissue next to the tumor, taken before any cancer treatment. The V and J genes are TRBV10-3 and TRBJ2-7, with the D gene too uncertain to name. The clonotype comes from a woman aged 35-70 years with stage I squamous cell lung carcinoma. The nucleotides read TGTGCCATCAGCCCCGGGTCTGGAGACGAGCAGTACTTC. This yields the protein CAISPGSGDEQYF.